Described below is a single T cell receptor beta chain sequence and its context. Its antigen remains unidentified. The length of the CDR3 is 15 residues. Germline V gives CDR1 MDHEN, CDR2 SYDVKM. The data stem from a study of shared clonotypes between healthy human individuals. Broader study findings: Generally, naive subsets came out with larger estimated richness than memory subsets.

The assay was immunoSEQ multiplex PCR, and TCRdb's table has in-frame clones only and misses some. The sample has about 180,000 clones, just under 95% seen once. The chain joins TRBV28 to TRBJ2-5; D might be TRBD2 (5 bases). With the DNA end fitting TRBJ2-7 better, the J assignment may be wrong. This TCR was sampled from a woman younger than 45 in good health. Material for sequencing was naive CD4+ T cells sorted from blood. The subset: CD45RA+ positively selected. For the CDR3, the DNA is TGTGCCAGCAGTTCCCCCGGGAACCTAACCTACGAGCAGTACTTC. Protein product: CASSSPGNLTYEQYF.